This entry features one TCR beta chain sequence. Its binding antigen is unknown. No clone much larger than this one lies a single base away; base qualities are absent. Genomic DNA was extracted from sorted cells for sequencing of the TCRbeta CDR3 region. TCRbeta CDR3 regions were sequenced using the immunoSEQ Assay. TCRdb mirrors the immuneACCESS table, restricted to in-frame sequences. Some clones are absent from its copies; in checked studies, under half trace to an unresolved V gene, and the reason for the others is unknown. The sample includes tens of thousands of clones, with around nine tenths observed a single time. The ten top clones hold approximately 0.37% of the sample. Patients with a history of autoimmune disease or receiving systemic immunosuppression were excluded from the trial. In every dose cohort, peripheral blood was drawn for TCR sequencing at baseline, cycle 4 day 1, and cycle 7 day 1. The samples were drawn from a first-in-human, open-label, multicenter phase I dose-escalation trial of ivuxolimab. The trial enrolled adults with locally advanced or metastatic head and neck squamous cell, hepatocellular, melanoma or renal cell carcinoma. Before TCR sequencing, CD4+ T cells and CD8+ T cells from peripheral blood were sorted into separate populations.

These data originate in a study of OX40 agonist ivuxolimab in advanced cancers. For the study in its entirety: Ivuxolimab was an agonistic, fully human IgG2 monoclonal antibody directed against OX40 (CD134), a costimulatory receptor. The purpose of peripheral TCRbeta sequencing was to test whether ivuxolimab changed TCR sequence diversity and led to clonal T-cell expansion. Of the 50 or so patients in dose escalation, some 19 had hepatocellular carcinoma, some 15 had melanoma, 9 had renal cell carcinoma and 9 had head and neck cancer. Intravenous ivuxolimab was administered to patients every 2 weeks at six dose levels: 0.01, 0.1, 0.3, 1.5, 3 and 10 mg/kg. The monotherapy dose-escalation portion (N = 52 patients) of the phase I ivuxolimab trial is reported in the paper. Patients were allowed to have had prior anti-PD-1, anti-PD-L1 or anti-CTLA-4 therapy, and approximately 40% of the dose-escalation patients had been treated with checkpoint inhibitors. Three dose-escalation patients achieved partial responses, one with hepatocellular carcinoma and two with cutaneous melanoma. In the dose-escalation cohort, roughly four fifths of patients were male, and the mean age was approximately 55 years, with a range of about 23 to 85. What the study reported, not specific to this receptor: Partial responders in the 0.1-3.0 mg/kg groups had among the lowest normalized peripheral clonal expansion, especially among CD8+ T cells. After ivuxolimab, CD8+ T cells had more expanded clones than CD4+ T cells on average. At doses from 0.1 to 3.0 mg/kg, clonal expansion was seen in both CD4+ and CD8+ blood T cells between baseline and week 6. Low levels of normalized T-cell clonal expansion were also seen in some nonresponding patients. The antigen specificity of the clonally expanded peripheral T cells was not determined.

V loses 5 bases of germline sequence and J loses 1 base, and the interval between the two ends is 10 bases. The CDR3 has 13 amino acids, counting the end cysteine and phenylalanine. CDR3 DNA only is kept here, 39 bases in frame from base 1. CDR1 SGHNT and CDR2 YYREEE are derived from the germline V gene (reference sequence). The receptor was isolated from an adult with an advanced solid tumor such as melanoma, head and neck, liver or kidney cancer. The chain couples TRBV5-4 to TRBJ2-7; the D gene could be either TRBD1 or TRBD2, each agreeing at 5 bases. The source material was CD4+ or CD8+ T cells sorted from blood, sampled in a trial of the OX40 agonist ivuxolimab. The CDR3 region has the sequence CASRRGPSYEQYF. The DNA reads TGTGCCAGCAGGAGGGGTCCATCCTACGAGCAGTACTTC.